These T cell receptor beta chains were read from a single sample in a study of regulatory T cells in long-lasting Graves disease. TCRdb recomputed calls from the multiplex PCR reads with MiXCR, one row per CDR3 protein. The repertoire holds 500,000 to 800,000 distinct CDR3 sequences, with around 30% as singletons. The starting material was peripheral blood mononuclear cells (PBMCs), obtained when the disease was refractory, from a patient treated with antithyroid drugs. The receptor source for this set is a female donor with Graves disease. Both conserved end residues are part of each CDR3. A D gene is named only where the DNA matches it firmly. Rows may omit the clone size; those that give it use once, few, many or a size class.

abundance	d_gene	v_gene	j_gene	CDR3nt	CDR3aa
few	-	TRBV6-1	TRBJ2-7	TGTGCCAGCAGATCCTCAGGGCTCCCGCCATACGAGCAGTACTTC	CASRSSGLPPYEQYF
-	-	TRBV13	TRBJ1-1	TGTGCCAGCACCATCGGGAGGGGGAACACTGAAGCTTTCTTT	CASTIGRGNTEAFF
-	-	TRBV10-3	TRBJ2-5	TGTGCCATCAGTGAGCCATCTTCAGGAACCCAAGAGACCCAGTACTTC	CAISEPSSGTQETQYF
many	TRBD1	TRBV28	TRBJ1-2	TGTGCCAGCAGGGCCCCGGGACAGTCATGGGACGGCTACACCTTC	CASRAPGQSWDGYTF
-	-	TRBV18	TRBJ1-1	TGTGCCAGCTCACCGATCCCAGGACAGAACACTGAAGCTTTCTTT	CASSPIPGQNTEAFF
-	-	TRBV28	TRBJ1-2	TGTGCCAGCAGCACTCCGGGACAACGAACTTATGGCTACACCTTC	CASSTPGQRTYGYTF
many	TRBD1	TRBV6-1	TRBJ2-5	TGTGCCAGCAAACCCAGACAGGGGGCGCCGGAGACCCAGTACTTC	CASKPRQGAPETQYF
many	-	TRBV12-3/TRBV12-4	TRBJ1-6	TGTGCCAGCAGTTTAGGCAGGGCAAATTCACCCCTCCACTTT	CASSLGRANSPLHF
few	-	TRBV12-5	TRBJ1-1	TGTGCTAGTGCCCGTCCGGGAAGTGGGACTGAAGCTTTCTTT	CASARPGSGTEAFF
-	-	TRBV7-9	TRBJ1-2	TGTGCCAGCAGAGGGGGGGCCACTAACTATGGCTACACCTTC	CASRGGATNYGYTF
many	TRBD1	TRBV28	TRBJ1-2	TGTGCCAGCCGGAGGGCAGGGGGTCGGAACTATGGCTACACCTTC	CASRRAGGRNYGYTF
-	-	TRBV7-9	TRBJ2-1	TGTGCCAGCAGCCGAGGATACCGGGACTCGAACAATGAGCAGTTCTTC	CASSRGYRDSNNEQFF
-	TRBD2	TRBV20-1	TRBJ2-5	TGCAGTGCTAAGACTAGCACAGAGACCCAGTACTTC	CSAKTSTETQYF
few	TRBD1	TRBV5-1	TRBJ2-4	TGCGCCAGCAGCTTGACCTCCGGGACAGGGATAGCCAAAAACATTCAGTACTTC	CASSLTSGTGIAKNIQYF
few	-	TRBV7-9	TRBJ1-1	TGTGCCAGCGGAACGATTGAGGGCGGAGGATACACTGAAGCTTTCTTT	CASGTIEGGGYTEAFF
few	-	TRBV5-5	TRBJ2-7	TGTGCCAGCAGCCCACGGACGGTTACCTACGAGCAGTACTTC	CASSPRTVTYEQYF
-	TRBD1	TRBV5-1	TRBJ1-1	TGCGCCAGCAGCTCCGGGACAGGGTGGTACACTGAAGCTTTCTTT	CASSSGTGWYTEAFF
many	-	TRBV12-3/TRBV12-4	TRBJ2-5	TGTGCCAGCAGGATAGGGACATCTCAAGAGACCCAGTACTTC	CASRIGTSQETQYF
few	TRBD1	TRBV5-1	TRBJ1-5	TGCGCCAGCAGCTTGGGAGGGACAGGAGCCCAGCCCCAGCATTTT	CASSLGGTGAQPQHF
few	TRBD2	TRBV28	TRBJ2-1	TGTGCCAGCAGCAAAGGACTAGCGGGACCTTCAACCCGATACAATGAGCAGTTCTTC	CASSKGLAGPSTRYNEQFF
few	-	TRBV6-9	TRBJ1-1	TGTGCCAGCAGTTATAGTTCGACCCCTGAAGCTTTCTTT	CASSYSSTPEAFF
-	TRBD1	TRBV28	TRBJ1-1	TGCGCCAGCAGCCAAGACCGGGACAGGGTGAACACTGAAGCTTTCTTT	CASSQDRDRVNTEAFF
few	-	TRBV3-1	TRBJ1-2	TGTGCCAGCAACAAACAGGGCAATGGCTACACCTTC	CASNKQGNGYTF
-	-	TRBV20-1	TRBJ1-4	TGCAGTGCCATGGAGGGGGTGGCTAATGAAAAACTGTTTTTT	CSAMEGVANEKLFF
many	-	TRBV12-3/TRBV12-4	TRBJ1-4	TGTGCCAGCAGTTTAGCGGCAAGGGGTTTTAATGAAAAACTGTTTTTT	CASSLAARGFNEKLFF
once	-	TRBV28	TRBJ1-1	TGTGCCACCTTGTCCCCCCAGGGTGAAGCTTTCTTT	CATLSPQGEAFF
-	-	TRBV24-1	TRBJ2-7	TGTGCCACCAGTTCGAACAGAAGGACCATCCACGAGCAGTACTTC	CATSSNRRTIHEQYF
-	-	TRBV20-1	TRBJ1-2	TGCAGTGCTGGGGCTTCAGGACCTGAGGGCTACACCTTC	CSAGASGPEGYTF
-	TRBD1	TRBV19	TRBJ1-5	TGTGCCAGTCAAACGGACAGGGTCCGCAATCAGCCCCAGCATTTT	CASQTDRVRNQPQHF
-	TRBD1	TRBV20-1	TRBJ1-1	TGCAGTGCCACACCGATTGACAGGGACCACACTGAAGCTTTCTTT	CSATPIDRDHTEAFF
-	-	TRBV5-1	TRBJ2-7	TGCGCCAGCAGCTTGGATTGGGTTCCGTACGAGCAGTACTTC	CASSLDWVPYEQYF
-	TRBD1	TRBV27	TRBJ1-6	TGTGCCAGCAGTACCGAGACAGGGCTATTGTCACCCCTCCACTTT	CASSTETGLLSPLHF